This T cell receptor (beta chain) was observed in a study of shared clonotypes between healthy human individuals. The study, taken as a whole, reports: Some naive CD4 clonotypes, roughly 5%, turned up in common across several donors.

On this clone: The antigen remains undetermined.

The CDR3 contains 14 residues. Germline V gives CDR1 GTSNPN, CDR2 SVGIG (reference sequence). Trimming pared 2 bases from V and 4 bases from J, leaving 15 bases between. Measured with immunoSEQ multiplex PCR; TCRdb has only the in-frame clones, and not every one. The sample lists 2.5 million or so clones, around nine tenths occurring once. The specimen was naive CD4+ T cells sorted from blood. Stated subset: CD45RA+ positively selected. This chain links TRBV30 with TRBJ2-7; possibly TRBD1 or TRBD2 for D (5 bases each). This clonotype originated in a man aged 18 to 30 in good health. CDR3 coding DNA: TGTGCCTGGAGTACTGGGGGTTCTCTTTACGAGCAGTACTTC. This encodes CAWSTGGSLYEQYF.